This TCR beta chain was sequenced for a study of PD-1 blockade in mismatch repair-deficient tumors. Germline V gives CDR1 SGHAT, CDR2 FQNNGV. This CDR3 has 13 residues. V shed 3 bases and J shed 7 bases, with 9 bases lying between them. Profiling relied on immunoSEQ multiplex PCR, and the TCRdb table lists in-frame clones only, not all of them. This table has under 95,000 clones, approximately 80% appearing once. PCR or immunohistochemistry showed mismatch repair deficiency in every enrolled patient. TCR sequencing covered a few patients who responded to pembrolizumab. This chain joins TRBV11-2 and TRBJ2-2; no clear D. The sample consisted of peripheral blood, taken 44 weeks after starting pembrolizumab. This clonotype was sampled from an adult with mismatch repair-deficient cancer. As DNA, the CDR3 is TGTGCCAGCAGCTTCAGGTGGGACGGGGAGCTGTTTTTT. Amino acids: CASSFRWDGELFF.